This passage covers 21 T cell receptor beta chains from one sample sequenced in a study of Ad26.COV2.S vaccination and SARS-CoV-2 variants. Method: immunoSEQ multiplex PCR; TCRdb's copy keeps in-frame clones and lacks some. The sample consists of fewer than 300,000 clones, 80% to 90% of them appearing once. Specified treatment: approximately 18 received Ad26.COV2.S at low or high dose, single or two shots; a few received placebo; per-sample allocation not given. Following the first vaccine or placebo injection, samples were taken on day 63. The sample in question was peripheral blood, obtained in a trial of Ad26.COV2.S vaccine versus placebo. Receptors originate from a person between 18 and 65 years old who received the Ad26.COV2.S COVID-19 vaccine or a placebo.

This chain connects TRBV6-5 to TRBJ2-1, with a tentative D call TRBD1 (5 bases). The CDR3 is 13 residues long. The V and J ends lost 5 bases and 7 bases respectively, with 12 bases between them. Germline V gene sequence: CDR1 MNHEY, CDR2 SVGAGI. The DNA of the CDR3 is TGTGCCAGCAGTCTTCAGGGTCATAATGAGCAGTTCTTC. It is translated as CASSLQGHNEQFF.

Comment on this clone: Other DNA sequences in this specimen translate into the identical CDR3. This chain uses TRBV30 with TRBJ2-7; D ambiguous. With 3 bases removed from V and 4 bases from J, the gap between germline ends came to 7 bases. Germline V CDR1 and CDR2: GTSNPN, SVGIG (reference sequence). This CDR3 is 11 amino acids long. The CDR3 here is CAWSSAYEQYF. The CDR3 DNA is TGTGCCTGGAGCTCAGCGTACGAGCAGTACTTC.

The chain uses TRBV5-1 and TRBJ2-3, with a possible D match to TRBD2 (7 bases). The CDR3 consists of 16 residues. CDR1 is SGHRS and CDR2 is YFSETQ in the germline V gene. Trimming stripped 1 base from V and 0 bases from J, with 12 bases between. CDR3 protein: CASSLWGGFSTDTQYF. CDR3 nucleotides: TGCGCCAGCAGCTTGTGGGGGGGCTTTAGCACAGATACGCAGTATTTT.

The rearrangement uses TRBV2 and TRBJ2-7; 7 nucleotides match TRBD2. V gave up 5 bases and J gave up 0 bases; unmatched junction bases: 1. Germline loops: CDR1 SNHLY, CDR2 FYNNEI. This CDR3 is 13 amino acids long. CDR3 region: CASSSGNSYEQYF. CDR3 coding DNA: TGTGCCAGCAGTAGCGGGAACTCCTACGAGCAGTACTTC.

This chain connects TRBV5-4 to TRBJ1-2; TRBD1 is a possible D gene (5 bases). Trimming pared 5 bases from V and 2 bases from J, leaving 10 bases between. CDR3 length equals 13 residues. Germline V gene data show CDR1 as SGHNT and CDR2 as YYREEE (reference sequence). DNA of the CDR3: TGTGCCAGCAGTTGGGACGGGAACTATGGCTACACCTTC. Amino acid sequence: CASSWDGNYGYTF. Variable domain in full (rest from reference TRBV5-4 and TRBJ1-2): ETGVTQSPTHLIKTRGQQVTLRCSSQSGHNTVSWYQQALGQGPQFIFQYYREEENGRGNFPPRFSGLQFPNYSSELNVNALELDDSALYLCASSWDGNYGYTFGSGTRLTVV.

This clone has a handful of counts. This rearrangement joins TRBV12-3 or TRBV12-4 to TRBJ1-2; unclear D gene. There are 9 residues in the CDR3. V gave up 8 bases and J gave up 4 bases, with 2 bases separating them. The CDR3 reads CASGYGYTF. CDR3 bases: TGTGCCAGCGGCTATGGCTACACCTTC.

The CDR3 loop reads CASSLNSALVQYF. Written as DNA, the CDR3 is TGTGCCAGCAGCTTAAATTCAGCGCTGGTCCAGTACTTC. The genes are TRBV7-9 and TRBJ2-7; D not resolved. Germline V CDR1 and CDR2: SEHNR, FQNEAQ (reference sequence). V lost 2 bases and J 10 bases, leaving 15 bases between the germline ends. CDR3 length equals 13 residues.

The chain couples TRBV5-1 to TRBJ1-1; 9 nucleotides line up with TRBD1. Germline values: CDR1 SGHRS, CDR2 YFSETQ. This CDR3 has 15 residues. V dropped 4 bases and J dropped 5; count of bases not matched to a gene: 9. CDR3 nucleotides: TGCGCCAGCAGCCCTAGGACAGGGGAAGGTACTGAAGCTTTCTTT. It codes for CASSPRTGEGTEAFF.

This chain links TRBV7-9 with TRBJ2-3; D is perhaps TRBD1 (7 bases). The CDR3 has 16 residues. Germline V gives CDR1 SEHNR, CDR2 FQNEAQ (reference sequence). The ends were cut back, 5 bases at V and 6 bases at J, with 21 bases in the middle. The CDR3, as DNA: TGTGCCAGCAGCGAGCGACAGGGAGGTTCGGCGGATACGCAGTATTTT. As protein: CASSERQGGSADTQYF.

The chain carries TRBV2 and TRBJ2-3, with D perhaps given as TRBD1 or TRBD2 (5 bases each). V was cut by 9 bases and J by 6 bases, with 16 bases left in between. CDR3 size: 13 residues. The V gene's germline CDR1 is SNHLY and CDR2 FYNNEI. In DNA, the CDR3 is TGTGCCAGTCTCGTTGAGGGGCTGGATACGCAGTATTTT. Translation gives CASLVEGLDTQYF.

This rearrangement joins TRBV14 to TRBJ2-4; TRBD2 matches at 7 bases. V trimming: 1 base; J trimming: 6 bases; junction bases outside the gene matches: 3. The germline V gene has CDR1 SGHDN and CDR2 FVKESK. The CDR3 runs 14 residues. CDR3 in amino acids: CASSQASSGNIQYF. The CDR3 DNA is TGTGCCAGCAGCCAAGCCTCTAGCGGAAACATTCAGTACTTC.

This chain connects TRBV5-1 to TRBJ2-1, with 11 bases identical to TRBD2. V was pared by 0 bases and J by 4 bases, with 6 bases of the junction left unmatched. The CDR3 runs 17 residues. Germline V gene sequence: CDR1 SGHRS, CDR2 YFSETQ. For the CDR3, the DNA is TGCGCCAGCAGCTTGGCCTCAACTAGCGGGAGTTACAATGAGCAGTTCTTC. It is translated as CASSLASTSGSYNEQFF.

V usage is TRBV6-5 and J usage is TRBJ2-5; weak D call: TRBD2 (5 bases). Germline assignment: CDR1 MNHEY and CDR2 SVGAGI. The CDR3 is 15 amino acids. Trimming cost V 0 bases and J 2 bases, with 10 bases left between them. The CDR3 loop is CASSYSWRQQETQYF. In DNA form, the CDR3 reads TGTGCCAGCAGTTACTCGTGGAGGCAACAAGAGACCCAGTACTTC.

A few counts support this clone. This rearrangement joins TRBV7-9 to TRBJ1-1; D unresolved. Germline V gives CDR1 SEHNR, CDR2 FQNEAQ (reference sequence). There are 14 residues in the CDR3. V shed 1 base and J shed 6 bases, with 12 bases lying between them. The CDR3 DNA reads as TGTGCCAGCAGCTTAGGGACCGCTGGCGCTGAAGCTTTCTTT. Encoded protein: CASSLGTAGAEAFF. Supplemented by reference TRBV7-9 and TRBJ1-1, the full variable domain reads DTGVSQNPRHKITKRGQNVTFRCDPISEHNRLYWYRQTLGQGPEFLTYFQNEAQLEKSRLLSDRFSAERPKGSFSTLEIQRTEQGDSAMYLCASSLGTAGAEAFFGQGTRLTVV.

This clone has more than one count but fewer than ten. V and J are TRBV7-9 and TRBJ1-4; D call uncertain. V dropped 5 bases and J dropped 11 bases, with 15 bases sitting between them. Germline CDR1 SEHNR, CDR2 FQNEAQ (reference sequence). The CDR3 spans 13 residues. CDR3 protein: CASSPEGGRKLFF. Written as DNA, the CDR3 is TGTGCCAGCAGCCCAGAGGGAGGGAGGAAACTGTTTTTT.

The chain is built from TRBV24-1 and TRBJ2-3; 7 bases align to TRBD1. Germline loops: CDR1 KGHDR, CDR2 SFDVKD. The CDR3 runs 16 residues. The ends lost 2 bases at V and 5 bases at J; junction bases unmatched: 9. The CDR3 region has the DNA TGTGCCACCAGTGATTGGGACAGTATCCACGGAGATACGCAGTATTTT. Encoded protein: CATSDWDSIHGDTQYF.

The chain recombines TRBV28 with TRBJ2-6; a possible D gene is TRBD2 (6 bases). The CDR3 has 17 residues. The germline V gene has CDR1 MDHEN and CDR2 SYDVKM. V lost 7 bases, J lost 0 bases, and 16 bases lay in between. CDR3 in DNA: TGTGCCAGCACAATATTGGGGGGAAGCTCTGGGGCCAACGTCCTGACTTTC. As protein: CASTILGGSSGANVLTF. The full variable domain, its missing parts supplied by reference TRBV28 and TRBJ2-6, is DVKVTQSSRYLVKRTGEKVFLECVQDMDHENMFWYRQDPGLGLRLIYFSYDVKMKEKGDIPEGYSVSREKKERFSLILESASTNQTSMYLCASTILGGSSGANVLTFGAGSRLTVL.

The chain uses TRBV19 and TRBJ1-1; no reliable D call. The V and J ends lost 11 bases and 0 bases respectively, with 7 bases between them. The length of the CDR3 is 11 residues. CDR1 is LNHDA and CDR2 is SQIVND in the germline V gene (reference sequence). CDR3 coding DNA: TGTGCCTGTATGATGAACACTGAAGCTTTCTTT. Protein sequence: CACMMNTEAFF.

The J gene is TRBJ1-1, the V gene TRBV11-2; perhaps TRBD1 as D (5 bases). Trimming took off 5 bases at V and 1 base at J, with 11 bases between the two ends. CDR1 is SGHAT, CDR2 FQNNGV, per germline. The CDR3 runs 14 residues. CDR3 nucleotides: TGTGCCAGCAGCCCGGGACGGTCGAACACTGAAGCTTTCTTT. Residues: CASSPGRSNTEAFF. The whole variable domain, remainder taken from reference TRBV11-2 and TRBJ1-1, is EAGVAQSPRYKIIEKRQSVAFWCNPISGHATLYWYQQILGQGPKLLIQFQNNGVVDDSQLPKDRFSAERLKGVDSTLKIQPAKLEDSAVYLCASSPGRSNTEAFFGQGTRLTVV.

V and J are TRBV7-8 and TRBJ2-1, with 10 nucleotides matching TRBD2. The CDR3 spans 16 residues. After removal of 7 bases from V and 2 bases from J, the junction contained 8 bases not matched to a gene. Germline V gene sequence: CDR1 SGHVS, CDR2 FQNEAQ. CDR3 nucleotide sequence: TGTGCCAGCATCCCAGCGGGGGGGCTGACCTACAATGAGCAGTTCTTC. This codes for CASIPAGGLTYNEQFF.

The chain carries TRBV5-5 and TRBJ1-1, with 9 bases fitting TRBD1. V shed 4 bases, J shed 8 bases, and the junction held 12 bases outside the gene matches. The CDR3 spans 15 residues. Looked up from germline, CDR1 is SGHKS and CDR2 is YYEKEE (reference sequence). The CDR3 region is CASSAVTGGLKEAFF. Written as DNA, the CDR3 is TGTGCCAGCAGCGCCGTGACAGGGGGTTTGAAGGAAGCTTTCTTT. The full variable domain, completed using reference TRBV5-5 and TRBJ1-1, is DAGVTQSPTHLIKTRGQQVTLRCSPISGHKSVSWYQQVLGQGPQFIFQYYEKEERGRGNFPDRFSARQFPNYSSELNVNALLLGDSALYLCASSAVTGGLKEAFFGQGTRLTVV.